Here is one T cell receptor (beta chain) with its context. The target of this receptor is not known. No base quality values were provided; no much bigger clone lies one nucleotide off. The data derive from a study of cytomegalovirus exposure and HLA in healthy donors (dated by TCRdb to between 2016 and 2019). Concerning the study at large: An earlier analysis of roughly 630 of the donors reported about 250 Gb of sequence data and roughly 100 million unique TCR beta sequences from 190 million or so T cells. An early release that covered about 600 HLA-typed donors contained around 300 gigabases of sequencing data and 75 million to 100 million unique TCR sequences. Of the 300 to 500 genotyped donors, less than 90% were placed in the genetic ancestry cluster associated with self-reported Caucasian donors. The study aimed to test whether cataloging public T cell receptors could reveal signatures of past pathogen exposure. The study profiled the T cell repertoires of about 640 subjects by immunosequencing and related them to cytomegalovirus serostatus. Besides the first cohort of approximately 710 subjects, a separate validation cohort made up of 90 to 150 different subjects was used. To predict cytomegalovirus infection status, the study combined high-throughput TCR immunosequencing, statistical association of individual TCRs with disease status, and machine learning. A later analysis re-analyzed previously published TCR beta repertoires from about 600 donors and added high-resolution HLA genotyping to study TCR occurrence patterns. Rather than drawing on any new phenotypic data, the later analysis identified candidate immune exposures from TCR beta sequences and the way those sequences occurred across donors. In an earlier analysis of roughly 580 of the donors, high-throughput TCR beta sequencing was used to judge whether each TCR beta V gene segment behaved as functional or pseudogenic. Alongside the repertoire data, information on donor age, sex, ethnicity and CMV serostatus was compiled. Genome-wide SNP genotypes for about 55% of the roughly 670 donors were used in a later genetic analysis, which treated that subset as a discovery cohort. All discovery cohort repertoires had been generated using a single sequencing platform. Class I and class II HLA loci were covered by the typing at four-digit resolution. Typing coverage differed by locus: A, B, C, DRB1 and DQB1 were typed in roughly 620-640 donors, DQA1 in about 510, DPA1 in around 580, and DPB1 in approximately 450. Because of strong linkage in the cohort, five DR-DQ haplotypes were treated as single units for association and clustering. Among roughly 400 genotyped donors of the cohort, an average of approximately 220,000 unique TCR beta nucleotide sequences was sequenced per donor, of which roughly 17% were non-productive. What the research found in general, with its limitations: Most TCR sequences were observed very rarely across donors, whereas some public TCRs were present in many individuals. A further reported finding was that TCR beta sequences accurately predicted the HLA-A and HLA-B alleles for most subjects in the first cohort. A later analysis reported that several top co-occurrence clusters appeared linked to parvovirus B19, influenza, CMV and Epstein-Barr virus. Linkage disequilibrium might explain the correlated functional status among segregating V segments, but an unknown experimental factor could not be excluded. This cohort had only TCR beta chains sequenced, and the lack of alpha or paired-chain data limited which features could be detected. Some 16 rarely observed V segments, including chromosome 9 orphons, were excluded from the earlier analysis of about 500 of the donors because counts were too low. An association between a missense DCLRE1C variant and V-gene and J-gene trimming of TCR beta chains was found in a later genetic analysis and replicated in an independent cohort. A cluster of highly shared sequence variants was judged likely to represent a technical artifact of the sequencing pipeline. Compared with equally common non-associated chains, HLA-associated TCR beta chains in a later analysis were more clonally expanded and had lower generation probabilities. According to the authors, the approach could potentially be generalized to other disease states and immunological phenotypes. In vitro tests confirmed that a few of the cytomegalovirus-associated TCR beta chains recognize cytomegalovirus antigens. In both the original and validation cohorts, the classifier was reported to diagnose cytomegalovirus status with high specificity and sensitivity. Sequencing depth was assumed to be roughly uniform across donors in the presence/absence analyses, though that assumption may not hold. Because HLA typing was missing for some donors at each locus, association tests included only the typed subset. Assigning TCR associations to individual alleles was difficult when HLA alleles, especially DR and DQ, strongly co-occurred. Immune exposure information for the cohort was limited to CMV serostatus. The study listed around 160 TCR beta chains as associated with cytomegalovirus. Most CMV-associated TCR beta chains appeared to be HLA-restricted in a later analysis, and the HLA associations seemed to be driven largely by CMV exposure. A later analysis associated roughly 17,000 TCR beta sequences with specific HLA alleles at a false discovery rate of 0.05. In an earlier analysis of approximately 600 of the donors, most TCR beta V segments were observed in productive rearrangements about 87% or about 30% of the time, broadly matching IMGT annotations. Compared with the approximately 600-donor mean, donors in an Asian-associated ancestry cluster had fewer N-insertions in productive TCRs, according to a later genetic analysis. According to a later analysis, TCR association rates differed among HLA loci, with DRB1 alleles showing the most associated TCRs and HLA-C alleles showing the fewest.

The cohort was made up of 666 healthy bone marrow donors. All cohort members were sampled while nominally healthy, although unrecorded immune exposures were likely present. The donor tested CMV seropositive, placing the donor among the 289 seropositive members of the cohort. Every donor gave a peripheral blood sample, and the peripheral blood mononuclear cells from that sample were used for TCR beta sequencing. Genomic DNA was extracted from the blood cell samples with the Qiagen DNeasy Blood Extraction Kit. The library came from the immunoSEQ multiplex PCR assay. The multiplex PCR relied on a mix of 60 forward primers for TCR Vbeta segments and 13 reverse primers for TCR Jbeta segments. A multiplex PCR assay on genomic DNA amplified the CDR3 region of rearranged TCR beta genes. Amplified TCR beta libraries were sequenced as 87-base-pair reads on the Illumina HiSeq System. Turning to the authors' computational methods: A later analysis tallied tens of millions of unique TCR beta chains across the 550 to 850 repertoires, and about 10 million of those chains were shared by two or more donors. Raw reads were error-corrected and collapsed into unique sequences with a nearest-neighbor algorithm that merged closely related sequences to remove PCR and sequencing errors. To assign V, D and J gene segments, CDR3 sequences were aligned to IMGT reference sequences. For a sequence to be retained, at least a six-nucleotide match to both a V gene segment and a J gene segment was required. Rearrangements were called productive when the CDR3 lacked stop codons and stayed in frame with V and J; all others were non-productive. CDR3 was defined according to IMGT convention as the region running from the second conserved V-encoded cysteine to the conserved J-encoded phenylalanine. Sequences without an unambiguous match to a single V gene segment were excluded from the earlier analysis of almost 600 of the donors. In an earlier analysis of approximately 550 of the donors, V segments were called functional above 56.7% productive rearrangements and were called segregating when the between-donor standard deviation exceeded 5%. A statistical classification framework was built for diagnosing cytomegalovirus status from the catalog of TCR beta chain sequences. V and J gene assignment, in a later analysis, came from comparing TCR nucleotide sequences with IMGT/GENE-DB human TR gene sequences. In a later analysis, CDR3 sequences and most-parsimonious VDJ recombination scenarios were assigned using the TCRdist pipeline. In a later analysis, each TCR beta chain was defined by its CDR3 amino acid sequence together with its V-gene family, and reads without a unique V-gene family were excluded. As a way to deal with suspected cross-contamination and a sequencing artifact, a later analysis dropped roughly 620 nucleotide sequences that were highly shared and had low generation probability. For each public chain, a later analysis derived a clonal expansion index from normalized ranks of inferred template counts within each repertoire. Generation probabilities in a later analysis came from a VDJ recombination model fitted to out-of-frame rearrangements, and those results were checked against IGoR. A later analysis scored TCR-TCR, TCR-HLA and TCR-CMV co-occurrence with hypergeometric tests, applying a repertoire-size bias correction to TCR pairs. In a later analysis, false discovery rates were estimated by permuting HLA or CMV assignments 20 times. In a later analysis, co-occurring TCRs were grouped with DBSCAN, and TCRdist sequence similarity was added when clustering was performed within HLA-allele-positive subsets. For co-occurrence clustering, repertoires with fewer than 30,000 or more than 120,000 public chains were excluded, along with 5 or 6 repertoires with anomalous nucleotide sharing. Imported from immuneACCESS, the table was reduced by TCRdb to in-frame sequences with V and J called. These copies leave out some clones; in studies compared against another copy, an unresolved V gene accounts for under half, and the cause of the remainder is not known. Clone size and the V and J calls come from that table; the DNA yielded D and trimming. Present in this sample are roughly 92,000 clones, 81% of which were seen just once. The ten largest account for 4.2% of the sample.

The material sequenced was PBMCs. The clonotype originates from a woman in her seventies in good health and CMV-seropositive.

The sequenced DNA: TGTGCCAGCAGTTTAAAGGGGCGACAGGGGAGCTATGGCTACACCTTC. Its amino acids are CASSLKGRQGSYGYTF. The V gene is TRBV27 and the J gene is TRBJ1-2; the central 8 bases match TRBD1. CDR1 MNHEY and CDR2 SMNVEV are derived from the germline V gene (reference sequence). Trimmed from V: 2 bases; trimmed from J: 4 bases; junction bases lacking a gene match: 9. The cysteine opens and the phenylalanine closes a CDR3 of 16 amino acids. Here the CDR3 DNA is all that survives: 48 bases in frame from base 1.